Listed here are 6 T cell receptor beta chains from one sample, sequenced in a study of T cells in Graves' hyperthyroidism and ophthalmopathy. Using RNA transcripts as the source, TCR beta CDR3 regions were amplified. The HTBI primer set was used in a first-round RT-PCR of the TCR CDR3. One entry per CDR3 protein results from TCRdb running MiXCR on the multiplex PCR reads. This sample carries about 500,000 distinct CDR3 sequences, about 15% of them seen once, and the ten largest clones take roughly 15%. The sequenced sample consisted of blood. The receptor source for this set is a woman aged 18-29 years with Graves' ophthalmopathy.

The sample holds many counts of this clonotype. This rearrangement joins TRBV5-1 to TRBJ1-1; D is unresolved. Per germline, CDR1 SGHRS and CDR2 YFSETQ. CDR3 size: 14 residues. The germline V and J ends were trimmed by 6 bases and 1 base, with 13 bases remaining between them. Written as DNA, the CDR3 is TGCGCCAGCACCCCCGTGGGGAGGAACACTGAAGCTTTCTTT. Protein sequence: CASTPVGRNTEAFF.

This clonotype was seen only a few times. The chain is built from TRBV19 and TRBJ2-5, with 12 bases identical to TRBD2. J gave up 5 bases and V 4 bases, and 5 bases lay outside the gene matches. Germline loops: CDR1 LNHDA, CDR2 SQIVND (reference sequence). The CDR3 is 15 amino acids. CDR3: CASSKGLAGMETQYF. The CDR3 DNA reads as TGTGCCAGTAGTAAAGGACTAGCGGGAATGGAGACCCAGTACTTC.

This clonotype was counted ten times or more. V gene TRBV2 combines with J gene TRBJ2-1, with TRBD1 identical over 7 bases. Germline V gene lookup returns CDR1 SNHLY and CDR2 FYNNEI. V was pared by 2 bases and J by 10 bases, with 8 bases of the junction left unmatched. The length of the CDR3 is 14 residues. CDR3 region: CASSELKGAEEQFF. CDR3 DNA sequence: TGTGCCAGCAGTGAACTAAAGGGGGCAGAAGAGCAGTTCTTC.

The rearrangement joins TRBV5-5 to TRBJ2-1; 10 bases are a match to TRBD2. Trimming took 0 bases from V and 7 from J; bases not matched to a gene: 7. CDR3 size: 16 residues. Germline V gene data show CDR1 as SGHKS and CDR2 as YYEKEE (reference sequence). The CDR3 DNA reads TGTGCCAGCAGCTTGGTCAGCGGGGGGGCCGGGAATGAGCAGTTCTTC. This gives the protein CASSLVSGGAGNEQFF.

In this sample, this clonotype turned up a few times. The rearrangement links TRBV9 to TRBJ1-1; no clear D gene. The germline gives CDR1 SGDLS, CDR2 YYNGEE. The CDR3 contains 11 residues. Between the trimmed V and J ends, which lost 3 bases and 11 bases, there was a span of 11 bases. The CDR3 nucleotides read TGTGCCAGCAGCGGGGAGTCTGGGGCTTTCTTT. This gives the protein CASSGESGAFF.

The chain couples TRBV19 to TRBJ2-7, with TRBD1 matching over 11 bases. CDR1 LNHDA and CDR2 SQIVND come from the germline V gene (reference sequence). V shed 8 bases and J 1 base; nucleotides not matched to a gene: 7. The length of the CDR3 is 15 residues. CDR3 sequence (DNA): TGTGCCAGTCAAGGGGGACAGGGGGGATCCTACGAGCAGTACTTC. As protein: CASQGGQGGSYEQYF.